Sequencing of this T cell receptor (beta chain) was carried out in a study of blood T cell repertoires in acute mononucleosis. The study's findings and limits: GLC-BM selection appeared to involve both TCR alpha and beta chains.

Assay used: immunoSEQ multiplex PCR; TCRdb lists only in-frame clones, some missing. The sample holds 2,000 to 2,500 clones; 68% are singletons and the top ten take 51%. J was trimmed by 3 bases and V by 5 bases; bases with no gene match: 7. CDR1 is SGHAT and CDR2 is FQNNGV in the germline V gene. CDR3 length: 15 residues. In this sample, this clone turned up many times. Indicated time point: acute infectious mononucleosis, at clinical presentation within 2 weeks of symptom onset (visit 1). The receptor comes from a woman aged 18-29 years with infectious mononucleosis caused by EBV. The chain combines TRBV11-2 with TRBJ2-7, with 10 bases aligning to TRBD1. The starting material was EBV GLC epitope tetramer+ CD8+ T cells sorted from PBMCs, obtained during acute infectious mononucleosis. Subset in this sample: CD8 T cells binding tetramer with EBV BMLF1 280-288 peptide (GLC-BM). The CDR3 sequence is CASSQGTGEGYEQYF. CDR3 coding DNA: TGTGCCAGCAGCCAGGGGACAGGGGAGGGCTACGAGCAGTACTTC.